The 29 T cell receptor beta chains in this list originate from one sample, sequenced in a study of blood T cell repertoires in COVID-19. TCRdb keeps only in-frame clones here, not all; method: immunoSEQ multiplex PCR. Of approximately 170,000 clones in the sample, 84% are singletons; the top ten hold less than 3.5%. Sample: peripheral blood. These receptors came from a woman older than 75 with COVID-19, enrolled during active disease.

The chain employs TRBV11-2 and TRBJ2-1, with TRBD2 matching 12 bases. J was trimmed by 6 bases and V by 5 bases; bases with no gene match: 14. This CDR3 has 18 residues. In germline, CDR1 is SGHAT, CDR2 FQNNGV. CDR3 in amino acids: CASSPYWAPGLAGNEQFF. CDR3 bases: TGTGCCAGCAGCCCATATTGGGCACCGGGACTAGCGGGCAATGAGCAGTTCTTC.

The rearrangement links TRBV11-1 to TRBJ2-5; D gene unclear. The CDR3 has 15 amino acids. Deletions cut 4 bases from V and 2 bases from J, with 14 bases between. CDR1 SGHAT and CDR2 FQDESV come from the germline V gene (reference sequence). Written as DNA, the CDR3 is TGTGCCAGCAGCTCTCTCCTGAGGAGTCAAGAGACCCAGTACTTC. Encoded protein: CASSSLLRSQETQYF. The full variable domain, with the rest looked up from reference TRBV11-1 and TRBJ2-5, is EAEVAQSPRYKITEKSQAVAFWCDPISGHATLYWYRQILGQGPELLVQFQDESVVDDSQLPKDRFSAERLKGVDSTLKIQPAELGDSAMYLCASSSLLRSQETQYFGPGTRLLVL.

This clone has a single count. The J gene is TRBJ2-4, the V gene TRBV11-2; 10 nucleotides agree with TRBD1. The CDR3 spans 19 residues. The germline gives CDR1 SGHAT, CDR2 FQNNGV. V lost 2 bases and J lost 0; bases outside the gene matches: 10. The CDR3 region has the DNA TGTGCCAGCAGCTTACCGGGCGGGACAGGGGCCCTAGCCAAAAACATTCAGTACTTC. It codes for CASSLPGGTGALAKNIQYF.

The chain joins TRBV4-3 to TRBJ2-1; 13 bases are a match to TRBD2. Germline V gene sequence: CDR1 LGHNA, CDR2 YSLEER. The CDR3 extends over 19 amino acids. Trimming took 1 base from V and 5 from J; bases not matched to a gene: 11. Written as DNA, the CDR3 is TGCGCCAGCAGCCAAGGACTAGCGGGGGGCCGAGGGATAGACAATGAGCAGTTCTTC. Translated: CASSQGLAGGRGIDNEQFF.

The CDR3 DNA reads as TGTGCCAGCAGTTTACCCCTCCCTAGCGGGAGCTCCTACGAGCAGTACTTC. Translating gives CASSLPLPSGSSYEQYF. The rearrangement uses TRBV28 and TRBJ2-7; 10 nucleotides line up with TRBD2. Germline assignment: CDR1 MDHEN and CDR2 SYDVKM. CDR3 length: 17 amino acids. V shed 2 bases and J 0 bases; nucleotides not matched to a gene: 7. The full variable domain, rest sourced from reference TRBV28 and TRBJ2-7, is DVKVTQSSRYLVKRTGEKVFLECVQDMDHENMFWYRQDPGLGLRLIYFSYDVKMKEKGDIPEGYSVSREKKERFSLILESASTNQTSMYLCASSLPLPSGSSYEQYFGPGTRLTVT.

This clone was counted once. This chain uses TRBV9 with TRBJ1-1, with D tentatively TRBD1 (6 bases). Trimming left V 4 bases short and J 4 bases short, with 17 bases between. Germline CDR1 SGDLS, CDR2 YYNGEE. This CDR3 is 15 amino acids long. CDR3 region: CASSILTGWSTEAFF. DNA for the CDR3: TGTGCCAGCAGCATACTAACAGGGTGGTCCACTGAAGCTTTCTTT.

The chain joins TRBV20-1 to TRBJ2-3, with 12 bases identical to TRBD2. Germline V lookup: CDR1 DFQATT, CDR2 SNEGSKA (reference sequence). V lost 3 bases to trimming and J lost 2 bases; unmatched junction nucleotides: 6. The CDR3 is made up of 16 amino acids. CDR3 sequence reads: CSASVTSGGPTDTQYF. The CDR3 nucleotides are TGCAGTGCTAGTGTTACTAGCGGGGGGCCCACAGATACGCAGTATTTT.

The chain links TRBV5-1 to TRBJ1-6; maybe TRBD1 (5 bases). Germline lookup yields CDR1 SGHRS and CDR2 YFSETQ. The ends were cut back, 4 bases at V and 9 bases at J, with 14 bases in the middle. This CDR3 region has 14 residues. The CDR3 DNA sequence: TGCGCCAGCAGCCTCGACAGTATATTTTCACCCCTCCACTTT. It is translated as CASSLDSIFSPLHF.

The genes are TRBV28 and TRBJ1-3; TRBD1 matches 7 bases. Germline loops: CDR1 MDHEN, CDR2 SYDVKM. J lost 3 bases, V lost 6 bases, and 8 bases had no gene match. The CDR3 consists of 15 residues. In DNA form, the CDR3 reads TGTGCCAGCAGCCAGACAGGGCGTAATGGAAACACCATATATTTT. Its translation is CASSQTGRNGNTIYF.

This clone was found a few times. This sequence joins TRBV30 and TRBJ2-1; 14 bases align to TRBD2. Germline assignment: CDR1 GTSNPN and CDR2 SVGIG (reference sequence). CDR3 length: 14 amino acids. The ends lost 4 bases at V and 8 bases at J; junction bases unmatched: 4. The CDR3 DNA reads TGTGCCTGGACCCTGGGACTAGCGGGAGATGAGCAGTTCTTC. Its protein product is CAWTLGLAGDEQFF. The full variable domain, with the rest looked up from reference TRBV30 and TRBJ2-1, is SQTIHQWPATLVQPVGSPLSLECTVEGTSNPNLYWYRQAAGRGLQLLFYSVGIGQISSEVPQNLSASRPQDRQFILSSKKLLLSDSGFYLCAWTLGLAGDEQFFGPGTRLTVL.

The sample holds a few counts of this clone. The V call is TRBV27, the J call TRBJ1-1, with D maybe TRBD1 (6 bases). This CDR3 comprises 15 residues. Deletions cut 7 bases from V and 5 bases from J, with 20 bases between. The germline V gene has CDR1 MNHEY and CDR2 SMNVEV (reference sequence). As DNA, the CDR3 is TGTGCCAGCACCCGCGGTACAGGGAAGGGAACTGAAGCTTTCTTT. Protein: CASTRGTGKGTEAFF.

The V and J genes are TRBV7-3 and TRBJ2-2, with 7 bases aligning to TRBD2. Germline V gives CDR1 SGHTA, CDR2 FQGTGA. With V trimmed by 5 bases and J by 1 base, 7 bases remained unmatched. The CDR3 has 16 amino acids. CDR3 residues: CASSLPWGGNTGELFF. CDR3 in DNA: TGTGCCAGCAGCCTCCCCTGGGGGGGGAACACCGGGGAGCTGTTTTTT.

The chain carries TRBV5-1 and TRBJ2-7, with 13 nucleotides matching TRBD2. Germline CDR1 is SGHRS and CDR2 is YFSETQ. Trimming cost V 4 bases and J 4 bases; bases outside gene matches: 5. The CDR3 sequence is 15 residues long. The CDR3 region is CASSQRLAGGYEQYF. CDR3 nucleotides: TGCGCCAGCAGCCAACGACTAGCGGGAGGTTACGAGCAGTACTTC.

By sample fraction, this clone is medium-sized. J is TRBJ2-7 and V is TRBV7-9; the D gene is possibly TRBD1 (5 bases). There are 11 residues in the CDR3. Germline CDR1 and CDR2: SEHNR and FQNEAQ (reference sequence). Deletions cut 5 bases from V and 5 bases from J, with 7 bases between. The CDR3 region is CASSGANEQYF. The DNA for the CDR3 is TGTGCCAGCAGCGGGGCCAACGAGCAGTACTTC.

The chain couples TRBV5-1 to TRBJ2-1, with 11 nucleotides matching TRBD2. Trimming at V came to 4 bases and at J to 1 base, leaving 4 bases not matched to a gene. Germline V gives CDR1 SGHRS, CDR2 YFSETQ. There are 16 residues in the CDR3. The CDR3 loop reads CASSPGLAASYNEQFF. The CDR3 bases are TGCGCCAGCAGCCCGGGACTAGCGGCTTCCTACAATGAGCAGTTCTTC.

The chain combines TRBV28 with TRBJ2-5; 11 bases are shared with TRBD2. With V trimmed by 9 bases and J by 7 bases, 7 bases remained unmatched. This CDR3 comprises 13 residues. Per the germline V gene, CDR1 is MDHEN and CDR2 is SYDVKM. The CDR3 reads CARLAGVSATQYF. Here the CDR3 DNA reads TGTGCCAGACTAGCGGGAGTTAGCGCGACCCAGTACTTC. The whole variable domain, remainder taken from reference TRBV28 and TRBJ2-5, is DVKVTQSSRYLVKRTGEKVFLECVQDMDHENMFWYRQDPGLGLRLIYFSYDVKMKEKGDIPEGYSVSREKKERFSLILESASTNQTSMYLCARLAGVSATQYFGPGTRLLVL.

This clone was counted once. The rearrangement links TRBV30 to TRBJ1-3; D is unresolved. Trimming cost V 4 bases and J 0 bases, with 10 bases left between them. Per germline, CDR1 GTSNPN and CDR2 SVGIG (reference sequence). CDR3 length equals 14 residues. The CDR3: CAWKFRGSGNTIYF. In DNA, the CDR3 is TGTGCCTGGAAATTCCGGGGCTCTGGAAACACCATATATTTT.

The genes are TRBV15 and TRBJ2-7; the D is unclear. Germline V gene sequence: CDR1 LNHNV, CDR2 YYDKDF (reference sequence). Trimming took off 0 bases at V and 4 bases at J, with 7 bases between the two ends. This CDR3 has 13 residues. This CDR3 reads CATSRDLSYEQYF. The DNA for the CDR3 is TGTGCCACCAGCAGAGATCTCAGTTACGAGCAGTACTTC.

This chain joins TRBV5-1 and TRBJ2-5, with 8 bases aligning to TRBD2. The germline CDR1 and CDR2 sequences are SGHRS and YFSETQ. The CDR3 runs to 15 residues. Trimming removed 0 bases from V and 4 bases from J; junction bases left unmatched: 5. The CDR3 DNA is TGCGCCAGCAGCTTGGCCGGGGGGGGCTTAGAGACCCAGTACTTC. Translating it yields CASSLAGGGLETQYF.

The rearrangement joins TRBV11-2 to TRBJ1-3; 7 bases agree with TRBD1. CDR3 size: 18 residues. V shed 3 bases, J shed 0 bases, and the junction held 11 bases outside the gene matches. Germline V gene data show CDR1 as SGHAT and CDR2 as FQNNGV. The CDR3 DNA sequence: TGTGCCAGCAGCTTCTACGCCGGACAGGCTGTCTCTGGAAACACCATATATTTT. Protein product: CASSFYAGQAVSGNTIYF.

This clone showed up just a few times. The V call is TRBV6-6, the J call TRBJ2-7; the D gene is possibly TRBD1 (6 bases). CDR3 length: 12 amino acids. V lost 7 bases and J lost 4, with 11 bases in between. Looked up from germline, CDR1 is MNHNY and CDR2 is SVGAGI (reference sequence). The chain's CDR3 is CASTQGVYEQYF. CDR3 bases: TGTGCCAGCACACAGGGAGTATACGAGCAGTACTTC.

The J gene is TRBJ2-3, the V gene TRBV5-1, with D perhaps matching TRBD1 (6 bases). The ends were cut back, 4 bases at V and 2 bases at J, with 11 bases in the middle. CDR1 and CDR2 from the germline V gene are SGHRS and YFSETQ. This CDR3 is 14 amino acids long. CDR3 in amino acids: CASSPRQATDTQYF. CDR3 nucleotides: TGCGCCAGCAGCCCACGACAGGCCACAGATACGCAGTATTTT.

The chain is built from TRBV5-5 and TRBJ2-2; the D gene is possibly TRBD1 (6 bases). Trimming took off 2 bases at V and 2 bases at J, with 10 bases between the two ends. There are 15 residues in the CDR3. Germline V gene lookup returns CDR1 SGHKS and CDR2 YYEKEE (reference sequence). CDR3 amino acids: CASSFTGTNTGELFF. The CDR3 coding sequence is TGTGCCAGCAGCTTTACCGGGACAAACACCGGGGAGCTGTTTTTT.

The rearrangement uses TRBV27 and TRBJ2-7; 7 bases are a match to TRBD1. CDR3 length: 14 amino acids. Germline CDR1 MNHEY, CDR2 SMNVEV (reference sequence). The V gene end was trimmed by 6 bases and the J gene end by 3 bases; junction bases not matched to a gene: 8. CDR3 loop: CASRRQGRGYEQYF. In nucleotides, the CDR3 is TGTGCCAGCAGGAGACAGGGTCGAGGCTACGAGCAGTACTTC.

This sequence joins TRBV5-4 and TRBJ1-3; D not certain. Trimming left V 0 bases short and J 4 bases short, with 11 bases between. Germline CDR1 is SGHNT and CDR2 is YYREEE (reference sequence). The CDR3 runs to 15 residues. The DNA for the CDR3 is TGTGCCAGCAGCTTGGGAGGGCTCAGGGGAAACACCATATATTTT. As protein: CASSLGGLRGNTIYF.

The chain employs TRBV2 and TRBJ1-2; weak D call: TRBD1 (6 bases). Germline CDR1 is SNHLY and CDR2 is FYNNEI. The CDR3 is made up of 14 amino acids. The ends were cut back, 2 bases at V and 7 bases at J, with 14 bases in the middle. The CDR3 DNA reads TGTGCCAGCAGTGAACTCGGGGGGGGCGGTGGCTACACCTTC. Translation gives CASSELGGGGGYTF.

This chain uses TRBV5-1 with TRBJ2-7; a weak D match, TRBD1 (6 bases). CDR3 length equals 16 residues. The V end lost 0 bases, the J end lost 3 bases, and 16 bases lay between the germline ends. In germline, CDR1 is SGHRS, CDR2 YFSETQ. Here the CDR3 reads CASSLGGPGVGYEQYF. DNA for the CDR3: TGCGCCAGCAGCTTGGGGGGGCCAGGGGTCGGCTACGAGCAGTACTTC.

The V and J genes are TRBV7-9 and TRBJ1-4; maybe TRBD1 (5 bases). The V and J ends lost 5 bases and 4 bases respectively, with 17 bases between them. The CDR3 spans 16 residues. Germline CDR1 is SEHNR and CDR2 is FQNEAQ (reference sequence). The CDR3 coding sequence is TGTGCCAGCAGCGCCGCCCGACAGCTTGGTAATGAAAAACTGTTTTTT. It codes for CASSAARQLGNEKLFF.

This clone was observed a single time. This rearrangement joins TRBV10-1 to TRBJ2-5; the match to TRBD2 covers 8 bases. Trimming at V came to 10 bases and at J to 4 bases, leaving 11 bases not matched to a gene. CDR1 is WNHNN, CDR2 SYGVQD, per germline (reference sequence). The CDR3 contains 14 residues. The CDR3 sequence is CANYYSGGLETQYF. The DNA for the CDR3 is TGCGCCAACTACTACAGCGGGGGCTTAGAGACCCAGTACTTC.